Listed below are T cell receptor beta chains from one sample, sequenced in a study of identifying expanded T cells in peripheral blood. Sequencing used immunoSEQ multiplex PCR; TCRdb keeps in-frame clones, though not all of them. Here the sample spans about 97,000 clones, approximately 88% being singletons. Sequencing was done on a sample of blood. Every receptor here comes from a person aged 18 to 75 in good health. Both conserved end residues are part of each CDR3. D genes are given only for firm matches.

CDR3 protein,J gene,D gene,V gene
CASRRGGEETQYF,TRBJ2-5,TRBD2,TRBV11-1
CASSPKGARHEQYF,TRBJ2-7,NA,TRBV9
CASSSEVWETQYF,TRBJ2-5,NA,TRBV7-3
CASSKREEQYF,TRBJ2-7,NA,TRBV18
CASSLGQGAEEQYF,TRBJ2-7,TRBD1,TRBV5-1
CASIQTDSNQPQHF,TRBJ1-5,NA,TRBV6-5
CASSLAGTKGTDTQYF,TRBJ2-3,NA,TRBV7-2
CASREAGRTDTQYF,TRBJ2-3,NA,TRBV6-5
CAKPFRDRHF,TRBJ2-7,TRBD1,TRBV27
CASIGPTGLRAFF,TRBJ1-1,NA,TRBV25-1
CASSPTGGRETQYF,TRBJ2-5,TRBD1,TRBV7-9
CASSLDDSYGSYYGYTF,TRBJ1-2,NA,TRBV7-6
CASSFDRQNQPQHF,TRBJ1-5,NA,TRBV6-6
CAISVAGGTGELFF,TRBJ2-2,TRBD2,TRBV10-3
CASSHREGTRVNTEAFF,TRBJ1-1,NA,TRBV28
CAWATRNPYEQYF,TRBJ2-7,NA,TRBV30